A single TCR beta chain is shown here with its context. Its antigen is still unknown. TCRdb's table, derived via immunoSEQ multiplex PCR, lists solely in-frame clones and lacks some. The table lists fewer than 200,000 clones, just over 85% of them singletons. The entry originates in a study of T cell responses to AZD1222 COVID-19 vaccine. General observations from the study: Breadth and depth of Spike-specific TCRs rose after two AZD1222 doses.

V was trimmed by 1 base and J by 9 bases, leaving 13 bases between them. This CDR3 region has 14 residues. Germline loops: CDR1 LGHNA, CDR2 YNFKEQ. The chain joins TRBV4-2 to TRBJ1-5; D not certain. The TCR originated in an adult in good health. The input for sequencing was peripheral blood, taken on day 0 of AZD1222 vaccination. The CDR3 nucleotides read TGTGCCAGCAGCCAAGTTTACGGCCACAGGCCCCAGCATTTT. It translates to CASSQVYGHRPQHF.